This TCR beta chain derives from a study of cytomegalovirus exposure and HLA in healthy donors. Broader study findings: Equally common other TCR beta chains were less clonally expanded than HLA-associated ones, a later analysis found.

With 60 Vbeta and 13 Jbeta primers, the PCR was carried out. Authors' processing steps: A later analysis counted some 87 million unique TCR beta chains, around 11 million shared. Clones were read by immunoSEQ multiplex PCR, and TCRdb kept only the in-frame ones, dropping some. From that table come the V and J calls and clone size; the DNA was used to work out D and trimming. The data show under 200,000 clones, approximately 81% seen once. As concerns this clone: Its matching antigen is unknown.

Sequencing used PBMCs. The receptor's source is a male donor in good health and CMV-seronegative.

The chain's CDR3 is CASSVNEQYF. The CDR3 nucleotides are TGTGCCAGCAGTGTCAACGAGCAGTACTTC. The rearrangement joins TRBV28 to TRBJ2-7; D remains unclear. V shed 5 bases and J shed 5 bases, with 4 bases lying between them. Per the germline V gene, CDR1 is MDHEN and CDR2 is SYDVKM. This CDR3 comprises 10 residues.